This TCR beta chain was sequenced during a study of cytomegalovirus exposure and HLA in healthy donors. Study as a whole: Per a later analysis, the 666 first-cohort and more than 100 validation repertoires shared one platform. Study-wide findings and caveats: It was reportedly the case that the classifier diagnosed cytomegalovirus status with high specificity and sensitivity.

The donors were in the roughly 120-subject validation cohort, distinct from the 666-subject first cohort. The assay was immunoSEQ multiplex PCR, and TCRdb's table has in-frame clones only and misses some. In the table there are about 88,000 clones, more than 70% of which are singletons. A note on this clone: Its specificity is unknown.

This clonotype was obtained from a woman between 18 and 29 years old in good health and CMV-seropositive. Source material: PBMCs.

For the CDR3, the DNA is TGTGCCAGCTCACCACCGGCCTACTCAGGGGAGACCCAGTACTTC. Amino acid sequence: CASSPPAYSGETQYF. The V and J genes are TRBV18 and TRBJ2-5; D perhaps matches TRBD1 (5 bases). The ends were cut back, 0 bases at V and 5 bases at J, with 13 bases in the middle. From germline, CDR1 is KGHSH and CDR2 LQKENI. CDR3 length: 15 amino acids. Combining the CDR3 with reference TRBV18 and TRBJ2-5 gives the whole variable domain NAGVMQNPRHLVRRRGQEARLRCSPMKGHSHVYWYRQLPEEGLKFMVYLQKENIIDESGMPKERFSAEFPKEGPSILRIQQVVRGDSAAYFCASSPPAYSGETQYFGPGTRLLVL.